This record looks at one T cell receptor (beta chain) sequence and its context. No antigen is known for it. The PCR was carried out with 60 Vbeta primers and 13 Jbeta primers. Sequencing used immunoSEQ multiplex PCR; TCRdb keeps in-frame clones, though not all of them. Of roughly 150,000 clones in the sample, around three quarters were seen once. The sample comes from a study of cytomegalovirus exposure and HLA in healthy donors. Findings and limits, study-wide: It was likely that a cluster of highly shared sequence variants was a sequencing artifact. In vitro testing confirmed three CMV-associated chains as specific for CMV antigens.

The CDR3 has 16 amino acids. The ends lost 6 bases at V and 2 bases at J; junction bases unmatched: 14. Germline V lookup: CDR1 SQVTM, CDR2 ANQGSEA. The sequenced sample was PBMCs. The V call is TRBV29-1, the J call TRBJ2-7; TRBD1 aligns across 9 bases. The TCR comes from a woman aged 40 to 50 in good health and CMV-seropositive. CDR3 in amino acids: CSVRPTPGTGTYEQYF. Here the CDR3 DNA reads TGCAGCGTACGCCCCACGCCCGGGACAGGGACCTACGAGCAGTACTTC.